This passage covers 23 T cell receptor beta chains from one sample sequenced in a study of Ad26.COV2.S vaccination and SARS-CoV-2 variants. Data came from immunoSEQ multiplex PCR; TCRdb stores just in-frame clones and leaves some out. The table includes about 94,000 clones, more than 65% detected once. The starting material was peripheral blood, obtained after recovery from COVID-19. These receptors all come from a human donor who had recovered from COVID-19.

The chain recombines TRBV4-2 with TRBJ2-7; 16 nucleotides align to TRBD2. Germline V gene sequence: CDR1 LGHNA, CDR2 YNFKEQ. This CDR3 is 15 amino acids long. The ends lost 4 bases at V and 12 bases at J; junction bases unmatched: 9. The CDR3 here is CASSPVEGLAGGRYF. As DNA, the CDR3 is TGTGCCAGCAGCCCAGTAGAGGGACTAGCGGGAGGGAGGTACTTC.

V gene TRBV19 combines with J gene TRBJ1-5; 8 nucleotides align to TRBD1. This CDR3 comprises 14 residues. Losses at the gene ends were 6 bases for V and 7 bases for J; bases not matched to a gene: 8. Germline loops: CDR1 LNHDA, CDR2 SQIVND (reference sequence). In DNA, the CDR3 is TGTGCCAGTAGCCCTACAGGGGGATGGCAGCCCCAGCATTTT. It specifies CASSPTGGWQPQHF.

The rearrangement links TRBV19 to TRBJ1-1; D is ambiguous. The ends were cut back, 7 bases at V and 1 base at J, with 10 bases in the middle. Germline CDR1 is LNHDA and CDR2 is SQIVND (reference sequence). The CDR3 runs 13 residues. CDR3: CASNRAPNTEAFF. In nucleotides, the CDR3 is TGTGCCAGTAATAGGGCCCCGAACACTGAAGCTTTCTTT.

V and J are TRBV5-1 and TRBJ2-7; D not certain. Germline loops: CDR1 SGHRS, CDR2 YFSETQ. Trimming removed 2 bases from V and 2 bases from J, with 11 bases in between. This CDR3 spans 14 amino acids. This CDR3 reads CASSFRTATYEQYF. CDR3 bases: TGCGCCAGCAGCTTCCGGACGGCAACCTACGAGCAGTACTTC.

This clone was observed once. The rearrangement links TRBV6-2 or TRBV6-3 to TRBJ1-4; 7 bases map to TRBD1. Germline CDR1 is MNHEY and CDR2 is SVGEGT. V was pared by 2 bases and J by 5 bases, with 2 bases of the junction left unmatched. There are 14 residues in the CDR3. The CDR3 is CASSYGQENEKLFF. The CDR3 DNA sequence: TGTGCCAGCAGTTACGGACAGGAGAATGAAAAACTGTTTTTT.

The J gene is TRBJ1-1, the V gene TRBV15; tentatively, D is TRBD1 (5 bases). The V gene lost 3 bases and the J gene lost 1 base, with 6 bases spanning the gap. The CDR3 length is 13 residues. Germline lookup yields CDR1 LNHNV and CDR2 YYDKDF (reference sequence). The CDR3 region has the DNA TGTGCCACCAGCAGGGGGGGGAACACTGAAGCTTTCTTT. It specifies CATSRGGNTEAFF.

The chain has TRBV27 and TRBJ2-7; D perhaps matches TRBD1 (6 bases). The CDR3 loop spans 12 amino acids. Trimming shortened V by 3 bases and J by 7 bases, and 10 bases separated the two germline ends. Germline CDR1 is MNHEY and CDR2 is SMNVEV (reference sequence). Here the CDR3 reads CASSFIQGEQYF. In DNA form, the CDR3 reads TGTGCCAGCAGTTTCATCCAGGGGGAGCAGTACTTC.

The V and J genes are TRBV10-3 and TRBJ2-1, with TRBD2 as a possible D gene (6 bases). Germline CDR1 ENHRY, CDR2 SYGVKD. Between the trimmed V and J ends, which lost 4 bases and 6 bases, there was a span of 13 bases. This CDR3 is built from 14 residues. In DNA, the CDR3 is TGTGCCATCAGTGTGGGGACTGGGGCCAATGAGCAGTTCTTC. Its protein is CAISVGTGANEQFF.

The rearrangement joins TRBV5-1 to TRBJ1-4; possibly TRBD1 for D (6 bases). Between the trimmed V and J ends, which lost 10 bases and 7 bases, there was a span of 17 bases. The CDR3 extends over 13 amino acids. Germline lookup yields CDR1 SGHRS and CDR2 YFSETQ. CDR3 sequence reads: CASCRGASEKLFF. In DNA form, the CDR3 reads TGCGCCTCCTGTCGGGGGGCGAGTGAAAAACTGTTTTTT. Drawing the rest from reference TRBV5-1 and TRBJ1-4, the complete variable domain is KAGVTQTPRYLIKTRGQQVTLSCSPISGHRSVSWYQQTPGQGLQFLFEYFSETQRNKGNFPGRFSGRQFSNSRSEMNVSTLELGDSALYLCASCRGASEKLFFGSGTQLSVL.

The CDR3 loop is CASRDRVYEQYF. DNA of the CDR3: TGTGCCAGCAGGGACAGAGTCTACGAGCAGTACTTC. The chain recombines TRBV6-5 with TRBJ2-7; tentatively, D is TRBD1 (6 bases). V was trimmed by 6 bases and J by 3 bases, leaving 9 bases between them. The V gene's germline CDR1 is MNHEY and CDR2 SVGAGI. The CDR3 length is 12 residues.

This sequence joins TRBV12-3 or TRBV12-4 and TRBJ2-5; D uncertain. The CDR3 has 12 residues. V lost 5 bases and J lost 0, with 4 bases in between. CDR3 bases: TGTGCCAGCAGTCCTTACCAAGAGACCCAGTACTTC. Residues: CASSPYQETQYF.

CDR3 DNA sequence: TGTGCCAGCACCTCCAGGGCCTCTTCTAGCGAGCAGTACTTC. Its protein product is CASTSRASSSEQYF. The V gene is TRBV27, the J gene TRBJ2-7; tentative D call: TRBD1 (5 bases). This CDR3 has 14 amino acids. The ends were cut back, 7 bases at V and 6 bases at J, with 19 bases in the middle. Looked up from germline, CDR1 is MNHEY and CDR2 is SMNVEV (reference sequence).

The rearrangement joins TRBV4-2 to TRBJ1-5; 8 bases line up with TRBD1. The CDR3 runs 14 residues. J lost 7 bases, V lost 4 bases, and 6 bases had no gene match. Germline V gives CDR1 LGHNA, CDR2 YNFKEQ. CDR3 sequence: CASSPDRASQPQHF. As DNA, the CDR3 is TGTGCCAGCAGCCCGGACAGGGCGAGCCAGCCCCAGCATTTT.

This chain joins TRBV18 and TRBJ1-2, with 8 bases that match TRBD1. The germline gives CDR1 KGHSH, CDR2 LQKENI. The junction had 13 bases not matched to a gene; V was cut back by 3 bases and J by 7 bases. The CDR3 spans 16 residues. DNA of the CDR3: TGTGCCAGCTCACCTCGGCCGAGGGACAGGCCCGGTGGCTACACCTTC. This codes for CASSPRPRDRPGGYTF.

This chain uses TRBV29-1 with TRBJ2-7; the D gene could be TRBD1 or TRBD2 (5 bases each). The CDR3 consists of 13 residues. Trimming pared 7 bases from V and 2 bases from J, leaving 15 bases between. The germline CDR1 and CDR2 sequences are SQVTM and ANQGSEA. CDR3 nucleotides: TGCAGCGATTCTCGGGACGTAGCCTACGAGCAGTACTTC. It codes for CSDSRDVAYEQYF.

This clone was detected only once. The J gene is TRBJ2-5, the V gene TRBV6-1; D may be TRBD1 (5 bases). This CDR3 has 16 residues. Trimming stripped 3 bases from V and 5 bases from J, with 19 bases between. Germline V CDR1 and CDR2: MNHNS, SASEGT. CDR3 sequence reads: CASSEANFLGPETQYF. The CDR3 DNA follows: TGTGCCAGCAGTGAGGCCAACTTCCTGGGGCCGGAGACCCAGTACTTC.

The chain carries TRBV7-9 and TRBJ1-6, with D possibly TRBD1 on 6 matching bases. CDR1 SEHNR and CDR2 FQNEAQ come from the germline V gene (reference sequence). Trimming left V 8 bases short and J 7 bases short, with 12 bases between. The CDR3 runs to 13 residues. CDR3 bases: TGTGCCAGCGAGGACAGACGAAATTCACCCCTCCACTTT. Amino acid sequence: CASEDRRNSPLHF. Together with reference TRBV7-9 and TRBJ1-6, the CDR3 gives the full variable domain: DTGVSQNPRHKITKRGQNVTFRCDPISEHNRLYWYRQTLGQGPEFLTYFQNEAQLEKSRLLSDRFSAERPKGSFSTLEIQRTEQGDSAMYLCASEDRRNSPLHFGNGTRLTVT.

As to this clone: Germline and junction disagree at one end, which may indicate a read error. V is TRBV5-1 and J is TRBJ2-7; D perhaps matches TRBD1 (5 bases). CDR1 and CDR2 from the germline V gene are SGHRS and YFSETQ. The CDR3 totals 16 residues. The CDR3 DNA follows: TGCGCCAACAGCCCAGGCCCCCCCAGGGTACCCTACGAGCAGTACTTC. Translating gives CANSPGPPRVPYEQYF.

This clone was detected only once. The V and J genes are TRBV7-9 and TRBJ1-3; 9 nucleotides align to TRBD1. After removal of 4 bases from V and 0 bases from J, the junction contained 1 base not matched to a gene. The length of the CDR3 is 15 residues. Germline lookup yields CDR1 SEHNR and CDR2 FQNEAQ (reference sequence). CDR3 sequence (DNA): TGTGCCAGCAGCTCGGACAGGGGCTCTGGAAACACCATATATTTT. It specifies CASSSDRGSGNTIYF.

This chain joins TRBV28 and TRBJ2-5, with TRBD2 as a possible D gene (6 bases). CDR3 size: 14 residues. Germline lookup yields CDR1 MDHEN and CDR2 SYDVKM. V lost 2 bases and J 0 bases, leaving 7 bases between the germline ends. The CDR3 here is CASSLAGNQETQYF. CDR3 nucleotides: TGTGCCAGCAGTTTAGCGGGAAACCAAGAGACCCAGTACTTC.

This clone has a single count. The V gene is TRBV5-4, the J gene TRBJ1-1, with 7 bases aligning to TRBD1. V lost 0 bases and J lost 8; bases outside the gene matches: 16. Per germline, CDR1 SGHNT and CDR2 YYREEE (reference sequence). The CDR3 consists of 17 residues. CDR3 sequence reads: CASSLEIGVEGAQEAFF. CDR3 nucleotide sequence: TGTGCCAGCAGCTTGGAGATAGGTGTAGAGGGGGCGCAGGAAGCTTTCTTT.

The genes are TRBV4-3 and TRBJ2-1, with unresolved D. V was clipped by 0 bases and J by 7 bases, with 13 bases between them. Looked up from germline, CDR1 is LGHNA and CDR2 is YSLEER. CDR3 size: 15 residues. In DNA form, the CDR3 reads TGCGCCAGCAGCCAAGAGGCCCCGACAATGAATGAGCAGTTCTTC. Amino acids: CASSQEAPTMNEQFF.

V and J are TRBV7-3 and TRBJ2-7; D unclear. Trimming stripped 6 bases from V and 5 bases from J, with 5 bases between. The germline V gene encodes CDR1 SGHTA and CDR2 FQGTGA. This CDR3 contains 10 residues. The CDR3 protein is CASRVHEQYF. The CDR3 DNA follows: TGTGCCAGCAGGGTCCACGAGCAGTACTTC.